In this sample, the clone carrying this TCR beta chain turned up once. Its antigen is not known. All donors were healthy Caucasians. The trim removed 2 bases at V and 5 bases at J, leaving 8 bases unmatched. CDR1 KGHSH and CDR2 LQKENI come from the germline V gene. This CDR3 has 16 amino acids. The sample originates from a study of identical twins. Study-level findings and limits: Models underestimated TCR alpha sharing (out-of-frame) in monozygotic twins. Instead of following the same donors, the conclusions were based on cross-sectional statistical analysis. Out-of-frame alpha sequences shared by twins were enriched for low generation probability.

In TCRdb, the 5' RACE reads were re-called with MiXCR into one record per CDR3 protein. In the table there are 640,000 or so distinct CDR3 sequences, 5.5% to 6.5% of which are singletons. The V and J genes are TRBV18 and TRBJ2-7, with 11 bases fitting TRBD1. This sequence was found in a man in his late teens or twenties in good health. The sequenced sample was naive T cells sorted from blood. CDR3 amino acids: CASSPSIRTGGHEQYF. The CDR3 bases are TGTGCCAGCTCACCAAGCATAAGGACAGGGGGCCACGAGCAGTACTTC.